This T cell receptor beta chain was profiled in a study of shared clonotypes between healthy human individuals (dated by TCRdb to 2020 to 2022). In terms of the full investigation: Three men and two women, aged 18 to 49 years, made up the cohort. For each donor, CD4 naive and CD4 memory were each run on three plates, CD8 naive on two plates, and CD8 memory on one plate. Blood TCR repertoires of about five healthy adults were deeply sequenced to estimate repertoire size and the extent of clonotype sharing between individuals. Different laboratories and diverse techniques were used to prepare libraries and sequence TCR repertoires, to increase sequencing depth and limit assay-specific biases. Leukapheresis yielded between about 0.85 and 10 billion PBMCs per donor.

This clone was seen a single time. What this receptor recognizes is not known. Qualities for individual bases were not recorded, and no much larger clone is one base off. The V and J ends are trimmed by 1 base and 6 bases, leaving 13 bases between them. The CDR1 and CDR2 encoded by the germline V gene are SGHAT and FQNNGV. There are 14 amino acids in the CDR3, from cysteine to phenylalanine inclusive. Just CDR3 DNA is preserved here, 42 bases in frame from base 1. What the work shows at the level of the full study, not this receptor alone: Sampling was restricted to blood, and TCR repertoires in tissue are likely to differ from TCR repertoires in blood. Based on pairwise subsampling, the degree of clonotype sharing among donors was expected to be affected by sequencing depth. The small number of donors limited the genetic and exposure-history diversity represented. About 5% of naive CD4, 3.5% of naive CD8, roughly 2.4% of memory CD4, and less than 0.45% of memory CD8 clonotypes were shared across four donors. Higher generation probabilities were observed for clonotypes shared by all four sorted-subset donors than for non-shared clonotypes. Larger estimated clonotype richness was generally found for naive subsets than for memory subsets. Even with the large sequencing depth, rarefaction of the sorted-subset datasets indicated that sequencing was incomplete.

Healthy HIV-negative adults with no recently reported acute infections or vaccinations were included as donors. All donors were Caucasian adults living in Nashville, Tennessee, USA. CD4+ T cells were enriched through magnetic negative selection, after which naive cells were positively selected on CD45RA and the remaining negative fraction served as the memory subset. After blood collection by leukapheresis, PBMCs were isolated using Ficoll-Histopaque density gradient centrifugation and then cryopreserved in the vapor phase of liquid nitrogen. Analytical flow cytometry was used to check the purity and quantity of every magnetically sorted T cell population. Genomic DNA was isolated from every sorted fraction and measured by UV absorbance on a Nanodrop 2000c. Using the deep immunoSEQ assay, TCR CDR3 regions were amplified from genomic DNA by multiplex PCR. For each cell subset, the extracted genomic DNA was distributed evenly across all wells of several immunoSEQ 96-well plates, and each plate served as one replicate. Each replicate PCR for sorted subsets received around 200 ng genomic DNA, equal to roughly 33,000 T cell genomes. Purified libraries were measured with a Qubit 3.0 fluorometer, size-checked on a Bioanalyzer 2100, and measured again with the KAPA Library Quantification kit. Each immunoSEQ 96-well plate was sequenced on its own single-read 150-cycle Illumina NextSeq 550 flow cell. On the study's bioinformatics: Because the immunoSEQ output included only junctional sequences and no quality scores, the filtering could not be the same as the filtering used for full-length reads. Sequences were annotated with PyIR, a Python wrapper for IgBLAST v1.9, using IMGT germline references to assign V/J genes and CDR3. Reads with weak V/J assignments (E-value above 1e-6), missing CDR3, stop codons, out-of-frame junctions, or ambiguous translated residues were removed. V3J clonotypes were defined by identical inferred V gene, J gene, and CDR3 amino acid sequence. Percentage overlap between repertoires was calculated by dividing the number of shared unique clonotypes by the size of the smaller repertoire. Three approaches were used to assess repertoire richness: RTK rarefaction, the Chao1 estimator, and Recon v2.1 estimates of unobserved clonotypes. Generation probabilities for all TCRbeta clonotypes obtained by the gDNA method from a few donors were computed using OLGA. The table comes from immuneACCESS by way of TCRdb, which keeps in-frame sequences with V and J called. Part of the clones is missing from these tables; in studies checked, under half for an unresolved V gene and the rest for unknown reasons. V and J calls and clone size are those listed in that table; D and trimming were worked out from the DNA. This sample is represented by millions of clones; roughly 93% of them were singletons. The ten largest clones capture under 0.45% of the sample.

Sequencing was done on a sample of naive CD4+ T cells from PBMCs. Explained via the paper, the cell subset or site label denotes: CD45RA+ positively selected. The clonotype comes from a young man in good health. Some clones in this sample may be carry-over from other donors' samples. The rearranged chain carries TRBV11-2 and TRBJ2-7; a tentative D call is TRBD2 (5 bases match). The nucleotide sequence reads as follows: TGTGCCAGCAGCTTAGTAGCGTCCTATGGCGAGCAGTACTTC. This is translated as CASSLVASYGEQYF.